This T cell receptor beta chain comes out of a study of cytomegalovirus exposure and HLA in healthy donors. Germline loops: CDR1 MNHEY, CDR2 SMNVEV (reference sequence). Trimming took 4 bases from V and 3 from J; bases not matched to a gene: 3. The CDR3 spans 15 residues. Study-level findings and limits: The authors enumerated 180 or so TCR beta chains as linked to cytomegalovirus. In a later analysis, a missense DCLRE1C variant was linked to TCR beta V- and J-gene trimming. A further, later analysis showed that HLA-associated TCR beta chains (compared with equally common others) were more clonally expanded. TCR beta sequences numbering under 20,000 were associated with HLA alleles at 0.05 false discovery rate in a later analysis.

On this clone: Its antigen is not known.

60 Vbeta and 13 Jbeta primers were used in PCR. Sequenced by immunoSEQ multiplex PCR; TCRdb stores in-frame clones only, minus some. The repertoire holds around 63,000 clones, with 70% to 90% as singletons. The chain recombines TRBV27 with TRBJ2-5; 12 positions agree with TRBD2. Sequenced material: PBMCs. The clonotype originates from a woman in her 30s in good health and CMV-seronegative. The CDR3, as DNA: TGTGCCAGCAGTTCGCTAGCGGGGGGGGAAGAGACCCAGTACTTC. Protein: CASSSLAGGEETQYF.